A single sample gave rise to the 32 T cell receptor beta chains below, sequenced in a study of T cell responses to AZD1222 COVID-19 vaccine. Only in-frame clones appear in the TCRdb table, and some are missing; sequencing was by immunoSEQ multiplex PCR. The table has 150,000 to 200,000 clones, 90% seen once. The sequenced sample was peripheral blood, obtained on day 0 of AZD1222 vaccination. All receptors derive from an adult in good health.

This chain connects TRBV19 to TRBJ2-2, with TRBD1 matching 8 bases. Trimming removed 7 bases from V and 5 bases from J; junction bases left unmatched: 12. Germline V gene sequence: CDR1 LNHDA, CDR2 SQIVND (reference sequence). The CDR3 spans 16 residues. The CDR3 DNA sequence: TGTGCCAGTACCGTCGGTCAGGGGGCACGGACCGGGGAGCTGTTTTTT. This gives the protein CASTVGQGARTGELFF. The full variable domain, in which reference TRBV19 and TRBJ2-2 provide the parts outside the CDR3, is DGGITQSPKYLFRKEGQNVTLSCEQNLNHDAMYWYRQDPGQGLRLIYYSQIVNDFQKGDIAEGYSVSREKKESFPLTVTSAQKNPTAFYLCASTVGQGARTGELFFGEGSRLTVL.

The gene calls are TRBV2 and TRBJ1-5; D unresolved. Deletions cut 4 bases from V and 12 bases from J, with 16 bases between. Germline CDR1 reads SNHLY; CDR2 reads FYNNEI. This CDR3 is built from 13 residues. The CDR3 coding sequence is TGTGCCAGCAGTGTTAAGATTGTTAGTATCCAGCATTTT. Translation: CASSVKIVSIQHF.

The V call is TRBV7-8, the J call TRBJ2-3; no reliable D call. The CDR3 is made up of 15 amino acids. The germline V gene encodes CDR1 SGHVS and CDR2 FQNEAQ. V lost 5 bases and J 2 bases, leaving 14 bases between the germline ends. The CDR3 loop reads CASSPTSYITDTQYF. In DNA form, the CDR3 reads TGTGCCAGCAGCCCAACGAGCTATATCACAGATACGCAGTATTTT. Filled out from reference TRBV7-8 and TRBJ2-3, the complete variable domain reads GAGVSQSPRYKVAKRGQDVALRCDPISGHVSLFWYQQALGQGPEFLTYFQNEAQLDKSGLPSDRFFAERPEGSVSTLKIQRTQQEDSAVYLCASSPTSYITDTQYFGPGTRLTVL.

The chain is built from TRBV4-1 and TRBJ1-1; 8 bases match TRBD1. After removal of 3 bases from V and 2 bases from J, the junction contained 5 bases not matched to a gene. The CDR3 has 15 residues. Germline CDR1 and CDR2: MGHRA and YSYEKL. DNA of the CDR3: TGCGCCAGCAGCCAGGGGGGACAGGCTAACACTGAAGCTTTCTTT. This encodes CASSQGGQANTEAFF.

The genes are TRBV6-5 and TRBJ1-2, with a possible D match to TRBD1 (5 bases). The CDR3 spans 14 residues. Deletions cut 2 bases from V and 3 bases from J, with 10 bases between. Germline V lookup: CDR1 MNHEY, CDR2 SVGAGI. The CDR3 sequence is CASSYGQGDYGYTF. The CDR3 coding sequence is TGTGCCAGCAGTTACGGGCAGGGAGACTATGGCTACACCTTC.

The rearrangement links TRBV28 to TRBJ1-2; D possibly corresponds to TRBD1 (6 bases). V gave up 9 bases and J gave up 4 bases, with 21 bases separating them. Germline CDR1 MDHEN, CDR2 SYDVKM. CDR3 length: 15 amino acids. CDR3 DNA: TGTGCCAGTAACGGACAGCAATTAGATCGCTATGGCTACACCTTC. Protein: CASNGQQLDRYGYTF.

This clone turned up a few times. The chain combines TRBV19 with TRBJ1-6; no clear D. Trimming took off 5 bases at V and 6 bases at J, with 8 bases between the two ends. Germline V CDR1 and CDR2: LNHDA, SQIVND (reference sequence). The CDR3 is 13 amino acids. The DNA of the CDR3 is TGTGCCAGTAGTCCGGGAACTAATTCACCCCTCCACTTT. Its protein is CASSPGTNSPLHF.

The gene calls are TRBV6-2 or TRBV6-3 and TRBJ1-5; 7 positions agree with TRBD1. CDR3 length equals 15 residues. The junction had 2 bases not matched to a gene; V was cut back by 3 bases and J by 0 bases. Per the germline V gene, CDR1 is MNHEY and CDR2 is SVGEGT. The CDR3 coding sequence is TGTGCCAGCAGTTATACAGGGGTTAGCAATCAGCCCCAGCATTTT. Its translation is CASSYTGVSNQPQHF.

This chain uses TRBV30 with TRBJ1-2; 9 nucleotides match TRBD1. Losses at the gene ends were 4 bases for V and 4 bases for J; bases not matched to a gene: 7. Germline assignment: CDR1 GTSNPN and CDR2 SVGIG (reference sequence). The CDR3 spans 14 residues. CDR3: CAWTTGTGLYGYTF. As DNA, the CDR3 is TGTGCCTGGACCACCGGGACAGGGCTCTATGGCTACACCTTC.

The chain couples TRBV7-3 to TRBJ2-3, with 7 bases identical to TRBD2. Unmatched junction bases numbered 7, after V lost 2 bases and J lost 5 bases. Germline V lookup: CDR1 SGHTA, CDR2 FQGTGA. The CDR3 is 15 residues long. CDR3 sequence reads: CASSLSSGNLDTQYF. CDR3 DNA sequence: TGTGCCAGCAGCTTATCCAGCGGGAACTTAGATACGCAGTATTTT.

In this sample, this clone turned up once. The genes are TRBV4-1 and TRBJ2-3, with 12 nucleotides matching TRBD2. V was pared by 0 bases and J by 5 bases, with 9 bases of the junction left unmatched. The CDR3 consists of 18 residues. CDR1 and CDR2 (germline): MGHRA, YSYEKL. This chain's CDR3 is CASSQEPWASGGGDTQYF. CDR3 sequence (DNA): TGCGCCAGCAGCCAAGAGCCTTGGGCTAGCGGGGGGGGAGATACGCAGTATTTT.

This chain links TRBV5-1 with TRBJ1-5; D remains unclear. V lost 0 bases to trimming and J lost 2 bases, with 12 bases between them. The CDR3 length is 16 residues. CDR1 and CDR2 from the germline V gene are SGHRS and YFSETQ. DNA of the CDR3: TGCGCCAGCAGCTTGGGGGGATCCGCCGGCAATCAGCCCCAGCATTTT. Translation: CASSLGGSAGNQPQHF.

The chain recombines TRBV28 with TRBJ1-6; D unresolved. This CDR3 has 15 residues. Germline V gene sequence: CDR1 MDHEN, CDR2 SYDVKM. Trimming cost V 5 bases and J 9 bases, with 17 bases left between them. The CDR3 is CASSTHPYLISPLHF. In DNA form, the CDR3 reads TGTGCCAGCAGTACCCATCCTTATCTAATTTCACCCCTCCACTTT. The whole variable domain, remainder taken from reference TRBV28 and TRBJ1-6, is DVKVTQSSRYLVKRTGEKVFLECVQDMDHENMFWYRQDPGLGLRLIYFSYDVKMKEKGDIPEGYSVSREKKERFSLILESASTNQTSMYLCASSTHPYLISPLHFGNGTRLTVT.

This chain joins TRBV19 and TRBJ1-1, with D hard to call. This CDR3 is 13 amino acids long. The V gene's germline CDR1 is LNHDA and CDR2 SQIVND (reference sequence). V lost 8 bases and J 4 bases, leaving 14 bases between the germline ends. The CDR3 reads CASAAHPPTEAFF. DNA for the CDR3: TGTGCCAGTGCCGCCCACCCCCCCACTGAAGCTTTCTTT.

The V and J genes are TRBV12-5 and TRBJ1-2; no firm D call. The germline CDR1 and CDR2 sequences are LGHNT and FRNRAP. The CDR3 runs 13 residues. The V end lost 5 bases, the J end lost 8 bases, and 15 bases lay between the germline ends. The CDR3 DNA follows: TGTGCTAGTGGTCCGCCGGGAGAAAGGGGCTACACCTTC. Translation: CASGPPGERGYTF.

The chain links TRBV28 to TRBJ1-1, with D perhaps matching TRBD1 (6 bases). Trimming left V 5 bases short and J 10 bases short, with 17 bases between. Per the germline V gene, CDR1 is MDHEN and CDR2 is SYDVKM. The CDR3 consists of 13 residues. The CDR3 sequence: CASSALFRGAAFF. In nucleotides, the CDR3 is TGTGCCAGCAGTGCCCTGTTTAGGGGGGCAGCTTTCTTT.

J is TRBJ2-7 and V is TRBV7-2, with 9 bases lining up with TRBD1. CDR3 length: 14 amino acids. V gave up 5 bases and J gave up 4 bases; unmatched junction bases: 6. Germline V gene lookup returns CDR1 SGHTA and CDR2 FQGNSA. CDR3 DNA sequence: TGTGCCAGCAGCGCCCGGACAGGGGAGTACGAGCAGTACTTC. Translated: CASSARTGEYEQYF.

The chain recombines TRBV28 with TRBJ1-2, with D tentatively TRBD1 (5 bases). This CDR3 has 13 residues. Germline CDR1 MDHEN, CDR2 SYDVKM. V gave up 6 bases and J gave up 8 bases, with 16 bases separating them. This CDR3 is CASSPLGGTGYTF. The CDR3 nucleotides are TGTGCCAGCAGCCCTCTCGGAGGGACGGGCTACACCTTC.

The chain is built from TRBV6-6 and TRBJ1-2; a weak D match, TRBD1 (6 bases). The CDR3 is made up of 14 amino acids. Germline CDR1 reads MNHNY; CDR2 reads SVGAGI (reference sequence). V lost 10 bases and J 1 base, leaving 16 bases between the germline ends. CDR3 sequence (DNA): TGTGCCACCCAGGACAGCCCTATTAACTATGGCTACACCTTC. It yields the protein CATQDSPINYGYTF.

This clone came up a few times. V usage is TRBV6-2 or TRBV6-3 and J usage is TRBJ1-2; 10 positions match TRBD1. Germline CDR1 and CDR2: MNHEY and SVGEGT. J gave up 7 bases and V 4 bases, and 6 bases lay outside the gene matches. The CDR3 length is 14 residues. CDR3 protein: CASSLRRTGGGYTF. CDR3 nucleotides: TGTGCCAGCAGTTTACGACGGACAGGGGGTGGCTACACCTTC.

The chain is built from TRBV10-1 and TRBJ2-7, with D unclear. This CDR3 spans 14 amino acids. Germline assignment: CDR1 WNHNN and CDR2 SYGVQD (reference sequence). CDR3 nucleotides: TGCGCGCCATGCTCCGGGCAGAAGATGTACGAGCAGTACTTC. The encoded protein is CAPCSGQKMYEQYF.

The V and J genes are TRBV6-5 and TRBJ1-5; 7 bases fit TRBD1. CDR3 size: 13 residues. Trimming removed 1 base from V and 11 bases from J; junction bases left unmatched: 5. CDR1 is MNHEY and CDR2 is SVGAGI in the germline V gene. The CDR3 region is CASSYLTGRAQHF. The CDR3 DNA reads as TGTGCCAGCAGTTACTTGACAGGGCGGGCCCAGCATTTT.

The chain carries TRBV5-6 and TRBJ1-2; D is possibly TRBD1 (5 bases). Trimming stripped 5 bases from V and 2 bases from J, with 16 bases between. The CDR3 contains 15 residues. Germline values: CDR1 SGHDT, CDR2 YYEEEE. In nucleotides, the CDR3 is TGTGCCAGCAGTCGGGACGGCGCTCTGAACTATGGCTACACCTTC. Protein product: CASSRDGALNYGYTF.

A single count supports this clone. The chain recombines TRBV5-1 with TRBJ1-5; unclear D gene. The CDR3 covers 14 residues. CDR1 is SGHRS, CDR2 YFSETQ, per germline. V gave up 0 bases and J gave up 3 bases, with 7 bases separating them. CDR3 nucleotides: TGCGCCAGCAGCTTGGGAGGCTTCAATCAGCCCCAGCATTTT. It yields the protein CASSLGGFNQPQHF.

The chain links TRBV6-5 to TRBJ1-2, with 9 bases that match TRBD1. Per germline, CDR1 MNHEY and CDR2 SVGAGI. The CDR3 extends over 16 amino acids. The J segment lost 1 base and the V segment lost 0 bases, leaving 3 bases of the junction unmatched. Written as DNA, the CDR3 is TGTGCCAGCAGTTACTCGTGGGACAGGGTTAACTATGGCTACACCTTC. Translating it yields CASSYSWDRVNYGYTF.

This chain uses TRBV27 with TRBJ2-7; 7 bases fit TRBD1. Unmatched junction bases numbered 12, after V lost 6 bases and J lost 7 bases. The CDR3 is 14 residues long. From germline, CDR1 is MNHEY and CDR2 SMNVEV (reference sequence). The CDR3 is CASRLRQGILEQYF. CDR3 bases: TGTGCCAGCAGGCTCAGACAGGGAATCTTAGAGCAGTACTTC.

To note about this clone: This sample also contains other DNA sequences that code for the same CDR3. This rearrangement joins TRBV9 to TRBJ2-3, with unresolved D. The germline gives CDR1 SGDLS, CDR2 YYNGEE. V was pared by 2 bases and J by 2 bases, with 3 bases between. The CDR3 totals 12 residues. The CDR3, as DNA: TGTGCCAGCAGCGTGGCCACAGATACGCAGTATTTT. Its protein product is CASSVATDTQYF.

The CDR3 region is CASRRRDRAGYTF. The CDR3 DNA sequence: TGTGCCAGCAGACGCCGGGACAGGGCTGGCTACACCTTC. The chain carries TRBV7-9 and TRBJ1-2; 9 positions match TRBD1. This CDR3 spans 13 amino acids. The V segment lost 6 bases and the J segment 7 bases; nucleotides outside the gene matches: 6. Germline V gene lookup returns CDR1 SEHNR and CDR2 FQNEAQ (reference sequence).

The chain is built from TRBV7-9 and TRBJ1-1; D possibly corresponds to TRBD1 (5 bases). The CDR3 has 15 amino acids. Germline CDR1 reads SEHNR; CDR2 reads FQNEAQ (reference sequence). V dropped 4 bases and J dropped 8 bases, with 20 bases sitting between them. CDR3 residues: CASSSGQRNRREAFF. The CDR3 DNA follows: TGTGCCAGCAGCTCGGGGCAACGCAATAGGAGGGAAGCTTTCTTT.

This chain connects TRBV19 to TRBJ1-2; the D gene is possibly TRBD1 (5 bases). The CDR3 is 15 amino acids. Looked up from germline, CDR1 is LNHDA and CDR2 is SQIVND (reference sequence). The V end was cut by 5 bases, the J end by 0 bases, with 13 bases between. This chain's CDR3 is CASSFFRVANYGYTF. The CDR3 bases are TGTGCCAGTAGTTTCTTCAGGGTCGCTAACTATGGCTACACCTTC.

CDR3 sequence: CASLRTSVADTQYF. The CDR3 bases are TGTGCCAGCCTAAGGACTAGCGTAGCAGATACGCAGTATTTT. The chain links TRBV6-5 to TRBJ2-3; the match to TRBD2 covers 9 bases. Germline CDR1 and CDR2: MNHEY and SVGAGI. The CDR3 spans 14 residues. V shed 8 bases, J shed 4 bases, and the junction held 7 bases outside the gene matches.

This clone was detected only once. CDR3 nucleotide sequence: TGCAGCGCCCGTGGCTTGACCGGGGAGCTGTTTTTT. Translation: CSARGLTGELFF. The V call is TRBV29-1, the J call TRBJ2-2, with D hard to call. V lost 7 bases and J lost 5, with 11 bases in between. Germline V gene data show CDR1 as SQVTM and CDR2 as ANQGSEA. The CDR3 consists of 12 residues.